This T cell receptor (beta chain) was sequenced for a study of PD-L1 blockade in urothelial cancer. About the study: Patients began atezolizumab, 1,200 mg intravenously every 3 weeks, at some point between 2013 and 2014. Blood analysis was done at 3 weeks (second dose) and 6 weeks after treatment began.

This table comes from immunoSEQ multiplex PCR, and its TCRdb copy is limited to in-frame clones, with some not included. In the table there are some 120,000 clones, more than 85% of which are singletons. Unmatched junction bases numbered 8, after V lost 3 bases and J lost 11 bases. The CDR3 spans 14 residues. Germline V gene sequence: CDR1 MNHEY, CDR2 SVGAGI. Sample time point: peripheral blood 6 weeks after treatment start. Locally advanced or metastatic urothelial carcinoma affected the patients. The clonotype comes from a man in his 60s with urothelial cancer. The input for sequencing was PBMCs, taken around atezolizumab (anti-PD-L1) treatment. The genes are TRBV6-5 and TRBJ2-7, with 12 positions matching TRBD1. CDR3 nucleotides: TGTGCCAGCAGTTATTCGGGGACAGGGGGCGGGAAGTACTTC. Translation gives CASSYSGTGGGKYF.